This TCR beta chain was captured by sequencing in a study of OX40 agonist ivuxolimab in advanced cancers. Study-level information: Prior checkpoint blockade (anti-PD-1, anti-PD-L1 or anti-CTLA-4) was permitted; approximately 40% had it.

The CDR3 loop spans 13 amino acids. Germline V gene sequence: CDR1 MNHNY, CDR2 SVGAGI (reference sequence). V lost 5 bases and J 3 bases, leaving 9 bases between the germline ends. Repertoires were generated with immunoSEQ multiplex PCR, while TCRdb's copy carries only in-frame clones and drops some. The repertoire consists of around 41,000 clones, with about 88% occurring once and the leading ten covering around 13%. The TCR originated in an adult with an advanced solid tumor such as melanoma, head and neck, liver or kidney cancer. Sample: CD4+ or CD8+ T cells sorted from blood, taken in a trial of the OX40 agonist ivuxolimab. The V gene is TRBV6-6, the J gene TRBJ2-3; D is unresolved. The CDR3 reads CASSGGTTDTQYF. CDR3 coding DNA: TGTGCCAGCAGTGGTGGAACGACAGATACGCAGTATTTT.